This record concerns one T cell receptor beta chain sequence. Its antigen is not identified. Positive CCR7 selection of CD45RO-negative cells yielded the naive CD8 cells, and terminally differentiated effector memory CD45RA+ cells were excluded. The healthy adult donors were HIV-negative and reported no recent acute infections or vaccinations. This sample is part of a study of shared clonotypes between healthy human individuals. Study summary: Donors had three CD4 naive, three CD4 memory, two CD8 naive and one CD8 memory plate apiece.

Regarding the study as a whole: Estimated clonotype richness was generally higher in naive than memory subsets. Rarefaction analysis demonstrated incomplete sorted-subset sequencing notwithstanding large depth.

The CDR3 is 14 residues long. V was pared by 4 bases and J by 11 bases, with 11 bases of the junction left unmatched. Germline loops: CDR1 KGHSH, CDR2 LQKENI. Here immunoSEQ multiplex PCR was the method, and the copy in TCRdb shows in-frame clones only, minus some. Among fewer than 1 million clones, 90% to 98% were seen once, and the ten largest hold approximately 0.2%. The chain carries TRBV18 and TRBJ1-5; 7 nucleotides align to TRBD1. The specimen sequenced was naive CD8+ T cells sorted from blood. This TCR came from a young man in good health. The CDR3 region has the DNA TGTGCCAGCTCACAGGACAGGCTCTCGGAGGCCCAGCATTTT. It is translated as CASSQDRLSEAQHF.